This T cell receptor (beta chain) emerged from a study of blood T cell repertoires in COVID-19. The CDR3 contains 15 residues. Trimming stripped 5 bases from V and 7 bases from J, with 17 bases between. Germline lookup yields CDR1 MDHEN and CDR2 SYDVKM. The assay was immunoSEQ multiplex PCR, and TCRdb's table has in-frame clones only and misses some. Among roughly 90,000 clones, approximately 80% were seen once, and the ten largest hold less than 20%. The chain links TRBV28 to TRBJ1-4; D uncertain. The source of this sequence is a human donor in a cohort sampled during active COVID-19. The material sequenced was peripheral blood. CDR3 sequence: CASSPPNRSLEKLFF. The CDR3 nucleotides are TGTGCCAGCAGTCCACCCAACCGAAGCCTTGAAAAACTGTTTTTT.